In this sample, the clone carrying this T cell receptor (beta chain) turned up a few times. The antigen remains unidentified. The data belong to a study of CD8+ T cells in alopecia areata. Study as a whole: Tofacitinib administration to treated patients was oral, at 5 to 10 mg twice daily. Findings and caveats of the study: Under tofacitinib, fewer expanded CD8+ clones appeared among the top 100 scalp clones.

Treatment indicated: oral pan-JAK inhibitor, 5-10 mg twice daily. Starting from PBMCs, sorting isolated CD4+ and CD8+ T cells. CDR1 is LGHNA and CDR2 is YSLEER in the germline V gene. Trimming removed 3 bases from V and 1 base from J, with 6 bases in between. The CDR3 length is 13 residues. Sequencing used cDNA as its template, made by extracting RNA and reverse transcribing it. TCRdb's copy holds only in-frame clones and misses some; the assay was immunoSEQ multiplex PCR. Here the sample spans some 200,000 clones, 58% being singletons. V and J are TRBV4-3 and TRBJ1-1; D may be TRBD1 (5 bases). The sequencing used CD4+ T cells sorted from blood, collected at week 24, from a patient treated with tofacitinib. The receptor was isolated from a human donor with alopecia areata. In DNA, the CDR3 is TGCGCCAGCAGCCAGGGACCGAACACTGAAGCTTTCTTT. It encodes CASSQGPNTEAFF.